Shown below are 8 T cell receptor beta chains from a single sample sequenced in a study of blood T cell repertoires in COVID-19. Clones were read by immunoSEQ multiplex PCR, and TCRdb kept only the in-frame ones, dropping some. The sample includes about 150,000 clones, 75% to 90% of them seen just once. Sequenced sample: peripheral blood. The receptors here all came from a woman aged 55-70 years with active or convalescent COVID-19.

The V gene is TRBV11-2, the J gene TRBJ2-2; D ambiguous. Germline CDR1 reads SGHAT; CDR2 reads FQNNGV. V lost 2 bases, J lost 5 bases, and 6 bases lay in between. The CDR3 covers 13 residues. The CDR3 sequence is CASSLFQTGELFF. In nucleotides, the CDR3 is TGTGCCAGCAGCTTATTTCAGACCGGGGAGCTGTTTTTT.

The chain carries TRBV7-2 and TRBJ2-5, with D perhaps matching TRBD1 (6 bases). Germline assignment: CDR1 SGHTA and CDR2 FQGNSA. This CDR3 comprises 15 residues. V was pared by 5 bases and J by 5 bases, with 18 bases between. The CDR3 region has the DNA TGTGCCAGCAGCCAAGGGACATCTGTTAGGGAGACCCAGTACTTC. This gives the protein CASSQGTSVRETQYF.

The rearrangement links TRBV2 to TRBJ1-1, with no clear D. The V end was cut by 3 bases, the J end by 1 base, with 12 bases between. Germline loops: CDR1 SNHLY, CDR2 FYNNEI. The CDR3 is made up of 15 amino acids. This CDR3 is CASSEWEAANTEAFF. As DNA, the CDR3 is TGTGCCAGCAGTGAGTGGGAGGCGGCGAACACTGAAGCTTTCTTT.

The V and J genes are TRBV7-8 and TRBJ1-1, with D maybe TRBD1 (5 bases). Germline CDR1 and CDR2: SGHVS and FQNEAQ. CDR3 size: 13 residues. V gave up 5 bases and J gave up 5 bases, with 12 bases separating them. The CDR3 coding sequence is TGTGCCAGCAGCATAGTGGGGGGGACTGAAGCTTTCTTT. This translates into CASSIVGGTEAFF.

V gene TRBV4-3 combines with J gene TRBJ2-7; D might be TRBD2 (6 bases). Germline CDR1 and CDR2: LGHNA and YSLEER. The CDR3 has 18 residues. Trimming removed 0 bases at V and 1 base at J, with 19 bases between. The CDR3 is CASSQEIGGPVTSYEQYF. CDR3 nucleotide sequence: TGCGCCAGCAGCCAAGAGATAGGAGGGCCAGTGACTTCCTACGAGCAGTACTTC.

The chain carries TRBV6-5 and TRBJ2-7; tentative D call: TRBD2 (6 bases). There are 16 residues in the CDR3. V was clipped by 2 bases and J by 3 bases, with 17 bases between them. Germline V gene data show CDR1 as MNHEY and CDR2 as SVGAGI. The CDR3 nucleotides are TGTGCCAGCAGTTACATTCACGGGACTCCTTTCTACGAGCAGTACTTC. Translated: CASSYIHGTPFYEQYF.

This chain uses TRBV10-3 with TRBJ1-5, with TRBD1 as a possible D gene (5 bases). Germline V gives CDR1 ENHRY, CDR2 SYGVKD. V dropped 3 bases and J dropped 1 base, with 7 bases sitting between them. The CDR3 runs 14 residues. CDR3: CAISDRGSNQPQHF. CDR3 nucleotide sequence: TGTGCCATCAGTGATCGGGGGAGCAATCAGCCCCAGCATTTT.

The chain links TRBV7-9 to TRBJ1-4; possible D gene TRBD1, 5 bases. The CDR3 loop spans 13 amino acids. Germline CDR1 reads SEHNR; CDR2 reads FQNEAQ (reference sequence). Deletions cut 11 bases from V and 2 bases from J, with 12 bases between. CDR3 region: CAARGITNEKLFF. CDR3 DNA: TGTGCCGCCCGGGGGATTACTAATGAAAAACTGTTTTTT.